The 21 T cell receptor beta chains reported below all come from one sample, sequenced in a study of T cell clonality in common variable immunodeficiency. Sequencing was performed with immunoSEQ multiplex PCR; in TCRdb, only in-frame clones are kept and a portion is missing. Singletons are absent from the sample, which has 52,000 or so clones. Input material: peripheral blood mononuclear cells. Receptors originate from a person aged 18-69 years in good health.

With regard to this clone: The CDR3 goes on 3 residues after the read ends, and that part is filled in from the germline J gene. The chain carries TRBV18 and TRBJ2-4; 10 nucleotides line up with TRBD1. The V gene's germline CDR1 is KGHSH and CDR2 LQKENI. CDR3 length equals 14 residues. The covered CDR3 bases are TGTGCCAGCTCACTCGGACAGGGGGTCGATGGT. It yields the protein CASSLGQGVDG. The full CDR3 reads CASSLGQGVDGQYF.

At least ten counts were recorded for this clone. The CDR3 goes on 3 residues after the read ends, and that part is filled in from the germline J gene. The chain uses TRBV20-1 and TRBJ1-4; 8 bases align to TRBD1. From germline, CDR1 is DFQATT and CDR2 SNEGSKA (reference sequence). The CDR3 is 16 residues long. The V segment lost 3 bases and the J segment 5 bases; nucleotides outside the gene matches: 11. The CDR3 loop is CSARRTGTRRNEKLFF. The sequenced part of the CDR3 DNA is TGCAGTGCTAGGAGGACAGGGACGAGGCGGAATGAAAAA.

A remark on this clone: The DNA ends 3 residues before the CDR3 does, and the rest of the CDR3 is filled in from the germline J gene. V gene TRBV20-1 combines with J gene TRBJ2-7, with 8 bases that match TRBD1. The CDR3 runs 15 residues. CDR1 DFQATT and CDR2 SNEGSKA come from the germline V gene (reference sequence). V was pared by 3 bases and J by 3 bases, with 10 bases of the junction left unmatched. The CDR3 sequence is CSARKQGVDFYEQYF. CDR3 DNA, as far as it was read: TGCAGTGCTAGGAAACAGGGGGTAGACTTCTACGAG.

This clone was detected many times. The CDR3 goes on 3 residues after the read ends, and that part is filled in from the germline J gene. The chain is built from TRBV30 and TRBJ2-3; TRBD2 is a possible D gene (5 bases). The CDR3 has 13 residues. With 7 bases removed from V and 2 bases from J, the gap between germline ends came to 13 bases. Germline loops: CDR1 GTSNPN, CDR2 SVGIG (reference sequence). CDR3 protein: CALRAGFTDTQYF. CDR3 DNA, as far as it was read: TGTGCCTTGCGGGCGGGTTTCACAGATACG. Full variable domain (rest looked up from reference TRBV30 and TRBJ2-3): SQTIHQWPATLVQPVGSPLSLECTVEGTSNPNLYWYRQAAGRGLQLLFYSVGIGQISSEVPQNLSASRPQDRQFILSSKKLLLSDSGFYLCALRAGFTDTQYFGPGTRLTVL.

This clone was found many times. Read data end 3 residues before the CDR3 end; the end is taken from the germline J gene. The chain links TRBV19 to TRBJ1-5; maybe TRBD1 (5 bases). This CDR3 has 13 residues. V lost 5 bases to trimming and J lost 6 bases, with 11 bases between them. Germline CDR1 LNHDA, CDR2 SQIVND (reference sequence). The CDR3 loop reads CASSRGFGQPQHF. Incomplete CDR3 DNA: TGTGCCAGTAGTCGGGGGTTCGGTCAGCCC.

In this sample, this clone turned up many times. The missing CDR3 end, 3 residues past where the read stops, is filled in from the germline J gene. The rearrangement uses TRBV19 and TRBJ1-1, with no clear D. From germline, CDR1 is LNHDA and CDR2 SQIVND (reference sequence). The CDR3 has 13 residues. V dropped 7 bases and J dropped 2 bases, with 11 bases sitting between them. CDR3 loop: CASTPTDNTEAFF. Partial CDR3 DNA: TGTGCCAGTACACCTACAGATAACACTGAA.

This clone was seen many times. The read terminates 3 residues before the CDR3 end, so the remaining end is supplied by the germline J gene. The chain carries TRBV2 and TRBJ1-2; 8 bases align to TRBD1. V was clipped by 5 bases and J by 4 bases; unmatched bases: 3. The length of the CDR3 is 13 residues. Germline CDR1 is SNHLY and CDR2 is FYNNEI. CDR3 protein: CASSQDRGYGYTF. The CDR3 DNA, read in part, is TGTGCCAGCAGTCAAGACAGGGGCTATGGC. The variable domain in full, completed from reference TRBV2 and TRBJ1-2, reads EPEVTQTPSHQVTQMGQEVILRCVPISNHLYFYWYRQILGQKVEFLVSFYNNEISEKSEIFDDQFSVERPDGSNFTLKIRSTKLEDSAMYFCASSQDRGYGYTFGSGTRLTVV.

This clone was seen ten or more times. The missing CDR3 end, 3 residues past where the read stops, is filled in from the germline J gene. The genes are TRBV2 and TRBJ2-4; 11 bases align to TRBD2. This CDR3 is 15 amino acids long. Germline trimming cut 6 bases from V and 4 bases from J; bases unmatched to any gene: 5. CDR1 SNHLY and CDR2 FYNNEI come from the germline V gene. CDR3 residues: CASSELAGVKNIQYF. The part of the CDR3 DNA that was read is TGTGCCAGCAGCGAACTAGCGGGGGTAAAAAACATT.

This clone was seen repeatedly, ten times or more. The CDR3 is cut off 3 residues early in the read; its end comes from the germline J gene. The chain joins TRBV7-2 to TRBJ2-7; possible D gene TRBD2, 6 bases. Per the germline V gene, CDR1 is SGHTA and CDR2 is FQGNSA. The CDR3 length is 14 residues. The V gene lost 1 base and the J gene lost 4 bases, with 11 bases spanning the gap. CDR3 residues: CASSLDLATYEQYF. The part of the CDR3 DNA that was read is TGTGCCAGCAGCTTAGACCTAGCGACATACGAG.

By frequency in the sample, this clone is medium-sized. The read ends 3 residues shy of where the CDR3 ends; the end is completed using the germline J gene. J is TRBJ2-2 and V is TRBV6-4; TRBD2 aligns across 11 bases. Unmatched junction bases numbered 8, after V lost 6 bases and J lost 5 bases. Looked up from germline, CDR1 is MRHNA and CDR2 is SNTAGT. CDR3 size: 16 residues. The sequenced part of the CDR3 DNA is TGTGCCAGCAGACCACGACTAGCGGGAATTACCGGGGAG. This encodes CASRPRLAGITGE. The whole CDR3 protein is CASRPRLAGITGELFF.

At least ten counts were recorded for this clone. The read gets to within 3 residues of the CDR3 end, and the germline J gene fills in the rest. V gene TRBV28 combines with J gene TRBJ2-3, with 8 bases lining up with TRBD2. This CDR3 is 16 amino acids long. V was pared by 2 bases and J by 4 bases, with 8 bases of the junction left unmatched. In germline, CDR1 is MDHEN, CDR2 SYDVKM. The sequenced CDR3 bases are TGTGCCAGCAGTTTAGGGACCCGGGGGGGTCCAGATACG. Protein product: CASSLGTRGGPDT. The full CDR3 protein is CASSLGTRGGPDTQYF.

This clone was detected a few times. This may be a read error, as it is one base from a much larger clone. The CDR3 end is not reached by the read, which stops 3 residues before it; the germline J gene fills it in. V gene TRBV18 combines with J gene TRBJ2-3; TRBD1 aligns across 8 bases. The CDR3 is 15 residues long. Germline V gene lookup returns CDR1 KGHSH and CDR2 LQKENI. CDR3 loop: CASSPGQASNQPQYF. The CDR3 bases that were read are TGTGCCAGCTCACCGGGACAGGCAAGCAATCAGCCG.

This clone was recorded at least ten times. The read comes to an end 3 residues before the CDR3 does, leaving the germline J gene to fill in the end. This chain joins TRBV30 and TRBJ1-5; D gene ambiguous. Germline assignment: CDR1 GTSNPN and CDR2 SVGIG (reference sequence). The germline V and J ends were trimmed by 5 bases and 1 base, with 6 bases remaining between them. The CDR3 is made up of 12 amino acids. CDR3 in amino acids: CAWAGSNQPQHF. The CDR3 bases that were read are TGTGCCTGGGCTGGCAGCAATCAGCCC.

The sample holds many counts of this clone. CDR3 sequence: CASSLGGGVLVEQFF. The CDR3 bases that were read are TGTGCCAGCAGCTTGGGGGGGGGCGTATTGGTTGAG. The chain has TRBV5-5 and TRBJ2-1; D is perhaps TRBD2 (7 bases). The read halts 3 residues ahead of the CDR3 end, with the missing end drawn from the germline J gene. Trimming removed 0 bases from V and 9 bases from J, with 16 bases in between. This CDR3 is built from 15 residues. Germline CDR1 SGHKS, CDR2 YYEKEE (reference sequence).

This clone has ten or more counts. The CDR3 end falls 3 residues outside the read, so it is completed with the germline J gene. This chain joins TRBV6-2 or TRBV6-3 and TRBJ1-2, with D possibly matching TRBD1 (6 bases). V was clipped by 7 bases and J by 0 bases, with 15 bases between them. The CDR3 totals 15 residues. Germline lookup yields CDR1 MNHEY and CDR2 SVGEGT. CDR3 residues: CASNVQGPANYGYTF. CDR3 bases read: TGTGCCAGCAACGTACAGGGACCCGCTAACTATGGC.

This clone came up many times. The read finishes 3 residues shy of the CDR3 end, and the germline J gene is used to complete it. Within the sample, other DNA sequences also encode this same CDR3. The chain is built from TRBV18 and TRBJ1-1; 11 bases map to TRBD1. Germline V gene lookup returns CDR1 KGHSH and CDR2 LQKENI. This CDR3 has 14 residues. CDR3 DNA, as far as it was read: TGTGCCAGCTCACCTTGGGACAGGGGGTCAGGA. Translated, it gives CASSPWDRGSG. The CDR3, in full, reads CASSPWDRGSGAFF.

In this sample, this clone turned up many times. The DNA ends 3 residues before the CDR3 does, and the rest of the CDR3 is filled in from the germline J gene. The genes are TRBV18 and TRBJ2-2; D gene unclear. Germline V gives CDR1 KGHSH, CDR2 LQKENI. The CDR3 is 14 residues long. V was shortened by 1 base and J by 4 bases, with 7 bases between the two germline ends. The covered CDR3 bases are TGTGCCAGCTCACCACTGGCAGGCACCGGGGAG. Its protein is CASSPLAGTGE. The full CDR3 reads CASSPLAGTGELFF.

In its sample, this clone was seen many times. The read ends 3 residues before the CDR3 terminus; that terminus is restored from the germline J gene. The chain couples TRBV15 to TRBJ2-5; TRBD2 matches at 7 bases. The CDR3 is 15 residues long. Losses at the gene ends were 5 bases for V and 1 base for J; bases not matched to a gene: 7. Per the germline V gene, CDR1 is LNHNV and CDR2 is YYDKDF (reference sequence). CDR3 in amino acids: CATSGGGGFQETQYF. The DNA read from the CDR3 is TGTGCCACCAGCGGCGGGGGAGGATTCCAAGAGACC.

The sample holds many counts of this clone. The observed sequence ends 3 residues before the CDR3 terminus, with the missing tail filled in from the germline J gene. The chain combines TRBV5-1 with TRBJ2-7; D is unclear. V was clipped by 0 bases and J by 2 bases, with 9 bases between them. The CDR3 has 14 residues. CDR1 and CDR2 (germline): SGHRS, YFSETQ. The CDR3 loop reads CASSLDSHTYEQYF. Partial CDR3 DNA: TGCGCCAGCAGCTTGGACAGTCACACCTACGAG.

This clone was detected many times. Sequencing ends 3 residues short of the CDR3 end; the germline J gene provides the rest. The chain couples TRBV19 to TRBJ1-1, with 9 bases fitting TRBD1. This CDR3 has 15 residues. Germline V gene sequence: CDR1 LNHDA, CDR2 SQIVND (reference sequence). Trimming at V came to 2 bases and at J to 5 bases, leaving 6 bases not matched to a gene. The CDR3 DNA, read in part, is TGTGCCAGTAGTATATTCACAGGGGGCCCTACTGAA. Amino acids: CASSIFTGGPTE. The whole CDR3 sequence reads CASSIFTGGPTEAFF.

This clone was seen ten or more times. The CDR3 is cut off 3 residues early in the read; its end comes from the germline J gene. The V and J genes are TRBV4-1 and TRBJ2-1, with 11 positions matching TRBD2. This CDR3 region has 16 residues. The trim removed 3 bases at V and 6 bases at J, leaving 7 bases unmatched. CDR1 is MGHRA, CDR2 YSYEKL, per germline. The sequenced CDR3 bases are TGCGCCAGCAGCCAGCAGACTAGCGGGACGCGCAATGAG. It encodes CASSQQTSGTRNE. In full, the CDR3 is CASSQQTSGTRNEQFF.